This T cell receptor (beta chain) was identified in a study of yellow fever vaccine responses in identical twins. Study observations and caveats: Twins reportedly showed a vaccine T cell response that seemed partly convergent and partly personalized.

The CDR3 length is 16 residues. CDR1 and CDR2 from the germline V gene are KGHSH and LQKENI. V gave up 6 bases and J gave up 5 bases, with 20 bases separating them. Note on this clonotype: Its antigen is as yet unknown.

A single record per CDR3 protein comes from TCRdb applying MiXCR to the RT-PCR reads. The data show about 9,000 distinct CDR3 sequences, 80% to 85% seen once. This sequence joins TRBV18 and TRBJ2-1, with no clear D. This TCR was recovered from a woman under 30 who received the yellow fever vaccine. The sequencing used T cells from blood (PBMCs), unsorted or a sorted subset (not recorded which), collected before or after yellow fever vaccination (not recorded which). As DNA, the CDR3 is TGTGCCAGCTCGCAAGACTTGTTCGTGCGGAACAATGAGCAGTTCTTC. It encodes CASSQDLFVRNNEQFF.